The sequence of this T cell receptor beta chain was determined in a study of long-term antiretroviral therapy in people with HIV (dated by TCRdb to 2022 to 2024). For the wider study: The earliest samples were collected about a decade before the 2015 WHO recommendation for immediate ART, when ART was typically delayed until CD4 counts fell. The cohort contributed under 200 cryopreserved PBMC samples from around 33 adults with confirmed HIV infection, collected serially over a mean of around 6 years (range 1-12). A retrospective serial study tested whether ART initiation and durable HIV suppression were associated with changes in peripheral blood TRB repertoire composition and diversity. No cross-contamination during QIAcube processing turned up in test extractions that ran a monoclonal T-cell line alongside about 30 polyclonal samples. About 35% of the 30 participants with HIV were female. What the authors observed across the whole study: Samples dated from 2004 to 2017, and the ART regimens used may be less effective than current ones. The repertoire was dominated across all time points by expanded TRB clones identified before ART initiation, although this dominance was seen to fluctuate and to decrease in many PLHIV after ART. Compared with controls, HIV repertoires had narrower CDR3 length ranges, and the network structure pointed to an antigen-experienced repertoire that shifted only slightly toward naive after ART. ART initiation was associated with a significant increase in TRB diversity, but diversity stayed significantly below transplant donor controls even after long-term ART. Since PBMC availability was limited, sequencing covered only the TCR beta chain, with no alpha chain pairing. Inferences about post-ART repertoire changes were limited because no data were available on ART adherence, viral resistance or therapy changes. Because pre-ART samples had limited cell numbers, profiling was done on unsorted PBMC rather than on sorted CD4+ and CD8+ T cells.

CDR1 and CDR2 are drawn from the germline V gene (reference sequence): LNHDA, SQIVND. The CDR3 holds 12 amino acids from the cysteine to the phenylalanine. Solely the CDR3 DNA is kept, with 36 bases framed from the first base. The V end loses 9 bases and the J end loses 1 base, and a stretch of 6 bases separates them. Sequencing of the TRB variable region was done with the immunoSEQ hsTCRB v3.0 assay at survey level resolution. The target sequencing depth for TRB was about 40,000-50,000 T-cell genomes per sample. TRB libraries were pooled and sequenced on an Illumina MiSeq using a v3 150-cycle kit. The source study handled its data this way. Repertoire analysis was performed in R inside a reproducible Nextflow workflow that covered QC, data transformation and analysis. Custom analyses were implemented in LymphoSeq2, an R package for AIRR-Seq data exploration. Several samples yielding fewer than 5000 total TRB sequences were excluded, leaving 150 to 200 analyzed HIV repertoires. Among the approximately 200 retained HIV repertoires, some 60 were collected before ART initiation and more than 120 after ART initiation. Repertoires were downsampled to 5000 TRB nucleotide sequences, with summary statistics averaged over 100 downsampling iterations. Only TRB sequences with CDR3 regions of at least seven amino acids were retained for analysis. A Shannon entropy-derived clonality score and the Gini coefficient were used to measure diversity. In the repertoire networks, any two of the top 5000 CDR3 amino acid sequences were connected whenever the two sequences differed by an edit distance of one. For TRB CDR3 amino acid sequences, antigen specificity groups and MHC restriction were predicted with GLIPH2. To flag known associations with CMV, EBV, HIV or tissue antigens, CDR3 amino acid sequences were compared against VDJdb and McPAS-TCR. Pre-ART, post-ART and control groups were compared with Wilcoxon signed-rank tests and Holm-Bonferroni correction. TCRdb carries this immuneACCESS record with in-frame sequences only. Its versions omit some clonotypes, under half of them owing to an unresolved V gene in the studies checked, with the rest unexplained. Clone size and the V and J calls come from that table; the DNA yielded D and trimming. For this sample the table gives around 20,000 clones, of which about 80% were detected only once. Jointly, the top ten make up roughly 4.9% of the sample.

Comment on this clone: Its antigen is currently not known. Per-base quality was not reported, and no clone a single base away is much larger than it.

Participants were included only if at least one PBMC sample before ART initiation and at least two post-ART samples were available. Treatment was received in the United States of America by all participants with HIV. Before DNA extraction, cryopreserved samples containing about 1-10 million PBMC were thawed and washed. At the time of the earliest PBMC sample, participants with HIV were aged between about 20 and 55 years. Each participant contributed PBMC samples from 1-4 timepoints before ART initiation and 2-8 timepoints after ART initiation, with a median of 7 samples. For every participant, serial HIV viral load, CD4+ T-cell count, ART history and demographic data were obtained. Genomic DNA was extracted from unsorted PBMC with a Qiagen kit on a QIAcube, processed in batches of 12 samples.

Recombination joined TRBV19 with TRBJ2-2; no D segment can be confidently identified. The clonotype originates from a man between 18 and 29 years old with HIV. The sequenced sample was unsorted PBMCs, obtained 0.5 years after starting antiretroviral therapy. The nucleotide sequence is TGTGCCAGCCCAGGGAACACCGGGGAGCTGTTTTTT. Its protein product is CASPGNTGELFF.